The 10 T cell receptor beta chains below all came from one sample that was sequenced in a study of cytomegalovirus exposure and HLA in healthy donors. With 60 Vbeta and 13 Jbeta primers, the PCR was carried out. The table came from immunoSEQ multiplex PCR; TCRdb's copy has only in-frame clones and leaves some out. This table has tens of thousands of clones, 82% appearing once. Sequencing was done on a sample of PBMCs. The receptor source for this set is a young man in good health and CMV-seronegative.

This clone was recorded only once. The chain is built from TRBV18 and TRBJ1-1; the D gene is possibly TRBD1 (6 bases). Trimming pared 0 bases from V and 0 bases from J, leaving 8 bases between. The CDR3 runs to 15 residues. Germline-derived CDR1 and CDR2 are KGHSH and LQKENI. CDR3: CASSPPDSLNTEAFF. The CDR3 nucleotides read TGTGCCAGCTCACCACCGGACAGTCTGAACACTGAAGCTTTCTTT.

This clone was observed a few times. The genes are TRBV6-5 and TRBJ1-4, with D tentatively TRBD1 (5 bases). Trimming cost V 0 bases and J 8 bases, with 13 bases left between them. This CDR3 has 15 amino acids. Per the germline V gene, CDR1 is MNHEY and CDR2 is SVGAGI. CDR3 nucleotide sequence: TGTGCCAGCAGTTACTCTCGCCAGGGTGGAGAAAAACTGTTTTTT. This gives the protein CASSYSRQGGEKLFF.

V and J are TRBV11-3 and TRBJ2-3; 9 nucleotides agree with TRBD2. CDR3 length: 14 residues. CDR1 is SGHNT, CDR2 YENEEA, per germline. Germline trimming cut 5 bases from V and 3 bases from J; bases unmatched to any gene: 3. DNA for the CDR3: TGTGCCAGCAGCCTTACTAGCGGGACAGATACGCAGTATTTT. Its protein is CASSLTSGTDTQYF.

The CDR3 sequence: CASCGGGPDTQYF. Written as DNA, the CDR3 is TGTGCCAGCTGTGGCGGGGGCCCAGATACGCAGTATTTT. The chain links TRBV27 to TRBJ2-3, with a tentative D call TRBD2 (7 bases). V lost 8 bases and J lost 4, with 13 bases in between. Germline values: CDR1 MNHEY, CDR2 SMNVEV (reference sequence). The CDR3 runs to 13 residues.

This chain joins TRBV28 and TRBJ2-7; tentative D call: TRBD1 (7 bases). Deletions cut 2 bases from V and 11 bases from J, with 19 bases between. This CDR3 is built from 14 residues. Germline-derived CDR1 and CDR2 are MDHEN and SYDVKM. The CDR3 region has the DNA TGTGCCAGCAGTTTAATGGTGGCAGGGGGGCAGGAGTACTTC. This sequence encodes CASSLMVAGGQEYF.

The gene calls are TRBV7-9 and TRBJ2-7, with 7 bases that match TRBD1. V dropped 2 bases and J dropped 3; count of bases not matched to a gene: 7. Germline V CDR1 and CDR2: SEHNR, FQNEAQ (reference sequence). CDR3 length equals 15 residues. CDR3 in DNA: TGTGCCAGCAGCTTACGGACAGGCGCAAACTACGAGCAGTACTTC. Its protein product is CASSLRTGANYEQYF. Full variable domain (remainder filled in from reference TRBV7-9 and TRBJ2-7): DTGVSQNPRHKITKRGQNVTFRCDPISEHNRLYWYRQTLGQGPEFLTYFQNEAQLEKSRLLSDRFSAERPKGSFSTLEIQRTEQGDSAMYLCASSLRTGANYEQYFGPGTRLTVT.

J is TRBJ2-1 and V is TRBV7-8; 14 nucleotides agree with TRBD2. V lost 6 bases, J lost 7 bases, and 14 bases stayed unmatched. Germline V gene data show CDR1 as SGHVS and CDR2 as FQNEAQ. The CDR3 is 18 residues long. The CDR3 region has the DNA TGTGCCAGCAGGTTGGGACTAGCGGGAGAAAAGTCGAGAAATGAGCAGTTCTTC. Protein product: CASRLGLAGEKSRNEQFF. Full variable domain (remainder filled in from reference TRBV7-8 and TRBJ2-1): GAGVSQSPRYKVAKRGQDVALRCDPISGHVSLFWYQQALGQGPEFLTYFQNEAQLDKSGLPSDRFFAERPEGSVSTLKIQRTQQEDSAVYLCASRLGLAGEKSRNEQFFGPGTRLTVL.

CDR3 DNA: TGCGCCAGCAGCTTGGCAGGGGCTGGAAACACCATATATTTT. Protein: CASSLAGAGNTIYF. The rearrangement uses TRBV5-1 and TRBJ1-3, with D possibly TRBD1 on 6 matching bases. Trimming pared 0 bases from V and 2 bases from J, leaving 6 bases between. CDR1 and CDR2 from the germline V gene are SGHRS and YFSETQ. The CDR3 is 14 residues long.

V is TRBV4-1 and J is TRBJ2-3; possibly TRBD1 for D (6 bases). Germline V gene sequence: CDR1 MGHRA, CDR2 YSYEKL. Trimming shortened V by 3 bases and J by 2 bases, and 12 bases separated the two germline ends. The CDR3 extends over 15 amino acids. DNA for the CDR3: TGCGCCAGCAGCCACCTGGGACAATCCACAGATACGCAGTATTTT. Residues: CASSHLGQSTDTQYF.

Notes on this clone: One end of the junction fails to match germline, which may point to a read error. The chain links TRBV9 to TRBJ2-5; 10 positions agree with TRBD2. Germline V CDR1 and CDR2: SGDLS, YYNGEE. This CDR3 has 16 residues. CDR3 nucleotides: TGTGCCAGCAGCGTAGGCCTAGCGGGGGTTCAAGAGGCCCAGTACTTC. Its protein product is CASSVGLAGVQEAQYF.